This record covers a single T cell receptor beta chain. V was cut by 1 base and J by 7 bases, with 15 bases left in between. Germline CDR1 and CDR2: SGDLS and YYNGEE. CDR3 length equals 15 residues. Each CDR3 protein gets one entry after TCRdb re-called the 5' RACE reads with MiXCR. The profile shows a few hundred thousand distinct CDR3 sequences, approximately 10% of them singletons. The data stem from a study of identical twins. The chain combines TRBV9 with TRBJ2-1; D is possibly TRBD2 (6 bases). The TCR originated in a woman in her forties or fifties in good health. Sequencing was done on a sample of naive T cells sorted from blood. The CDR3 DNA follows: TGTGCCAGCAGCGTACCGGGACTGAAGGATAATGAGCAGTTCTTC. Protein sequence: CASSVPGLKDNEQFF.